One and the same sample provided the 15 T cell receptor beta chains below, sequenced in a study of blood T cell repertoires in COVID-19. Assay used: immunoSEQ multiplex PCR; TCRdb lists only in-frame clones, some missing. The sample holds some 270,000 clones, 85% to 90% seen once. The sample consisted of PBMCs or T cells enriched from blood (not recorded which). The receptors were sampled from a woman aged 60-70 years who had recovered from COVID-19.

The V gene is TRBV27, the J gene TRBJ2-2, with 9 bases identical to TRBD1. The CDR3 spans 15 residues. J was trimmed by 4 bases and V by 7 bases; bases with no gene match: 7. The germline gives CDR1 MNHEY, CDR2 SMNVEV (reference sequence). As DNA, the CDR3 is TGTGCCAGCACCACACAGGGGGCGATCACCGGGGAGCTGTTTTTT. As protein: CASTTQGAITGELFF.

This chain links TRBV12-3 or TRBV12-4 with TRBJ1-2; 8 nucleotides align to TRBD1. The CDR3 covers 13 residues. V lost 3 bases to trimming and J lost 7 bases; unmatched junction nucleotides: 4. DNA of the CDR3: TGTGCCAGCAGTTTGACAGGGGCGGGTGGCTACACCTTC. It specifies CASSLTGAGGYTF.

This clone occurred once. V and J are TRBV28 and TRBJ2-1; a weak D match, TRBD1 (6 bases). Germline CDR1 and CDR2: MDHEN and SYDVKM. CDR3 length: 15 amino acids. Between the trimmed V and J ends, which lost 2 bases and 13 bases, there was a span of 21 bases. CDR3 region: CASSLRLRGGADQFF. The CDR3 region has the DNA TGTGCCAGCAGTTTACGACTTCGTGGGGGCGCTGATCAGTTCTTC. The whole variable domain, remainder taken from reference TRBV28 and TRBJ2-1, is DVKVTQSSRYLVKRTGEKVFLECVQDMDHENMFWYRQDPGLGLRLIYFSYDVKMKEKGDIPEGYSVSREKKERFSLILESASTNQTSMYLCASSLRLRGGADQFFGPGTRLTVL.

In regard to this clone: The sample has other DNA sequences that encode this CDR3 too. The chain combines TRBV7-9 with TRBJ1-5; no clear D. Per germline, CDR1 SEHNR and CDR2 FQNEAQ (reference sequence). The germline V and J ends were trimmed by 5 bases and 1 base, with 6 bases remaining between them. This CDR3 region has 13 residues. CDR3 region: CASSPGSNQPQHF. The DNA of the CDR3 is TGTGCCAGCAGCCCGGGGAGCAATCAGCCCCAGCATTTT.

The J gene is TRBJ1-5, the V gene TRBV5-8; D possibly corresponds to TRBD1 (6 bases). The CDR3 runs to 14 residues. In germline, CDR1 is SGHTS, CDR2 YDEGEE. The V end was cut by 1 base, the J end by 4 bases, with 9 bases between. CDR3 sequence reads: CASSLTGLNQPQHF. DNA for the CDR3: TGTGCCAGCAGCTTGACAGGGTTAAATCAGCCCCAGCATTTT.

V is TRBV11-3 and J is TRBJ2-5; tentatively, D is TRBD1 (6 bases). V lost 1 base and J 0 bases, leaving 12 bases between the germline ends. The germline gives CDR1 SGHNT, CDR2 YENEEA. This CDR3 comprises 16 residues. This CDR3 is CASSLGRTVNQETQYF. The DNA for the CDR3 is TGTGCCAGCAGCTTAGGACGGACAGTTAACCAAGAGACCCAGTACTTC.

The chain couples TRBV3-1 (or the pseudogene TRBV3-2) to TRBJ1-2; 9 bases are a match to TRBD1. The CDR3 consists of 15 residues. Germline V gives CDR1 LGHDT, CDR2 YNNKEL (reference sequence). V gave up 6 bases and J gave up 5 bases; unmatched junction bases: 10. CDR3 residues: CASRLSTGGGYGYTF. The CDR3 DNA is TGTGCCAGCAGACTATCGACAGGGGGTGGATATGGCTACACCTTC.

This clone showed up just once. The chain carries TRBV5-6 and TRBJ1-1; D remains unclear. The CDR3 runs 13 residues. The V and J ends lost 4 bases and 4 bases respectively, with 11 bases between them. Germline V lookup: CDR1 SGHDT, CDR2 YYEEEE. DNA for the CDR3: TGTGCCAGCAGCGAAGCTATTTCCACTGAAGCTTTCTTT. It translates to CASSEAISTEAFF.

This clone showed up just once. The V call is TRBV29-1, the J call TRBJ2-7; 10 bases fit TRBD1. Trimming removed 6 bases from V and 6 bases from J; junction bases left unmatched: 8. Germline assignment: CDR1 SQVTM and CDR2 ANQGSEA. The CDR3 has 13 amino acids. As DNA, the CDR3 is TGCAGCGTACGCAGACAGGGGGCTGGCGAGCAGTACTTC. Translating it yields CSVRRQGAGEQYF.

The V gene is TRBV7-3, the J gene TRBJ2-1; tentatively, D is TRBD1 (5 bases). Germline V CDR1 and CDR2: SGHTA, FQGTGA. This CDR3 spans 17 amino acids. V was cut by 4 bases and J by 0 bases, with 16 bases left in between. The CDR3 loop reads CASSSTAKQSSYNEQFF. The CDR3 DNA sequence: TGTGCCAGCAGCTCGACAGCGAAACAGAGCTCCTACAATGAGCAGTTCTTC.

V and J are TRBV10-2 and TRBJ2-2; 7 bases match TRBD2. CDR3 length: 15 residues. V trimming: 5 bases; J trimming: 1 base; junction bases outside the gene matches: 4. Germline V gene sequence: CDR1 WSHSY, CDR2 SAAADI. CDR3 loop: CASSRLAENTGELFF. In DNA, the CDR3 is TGCGCCAGCAGTCGACTAGCAGAGAACACCGGGGAGCTGTTTTTT.

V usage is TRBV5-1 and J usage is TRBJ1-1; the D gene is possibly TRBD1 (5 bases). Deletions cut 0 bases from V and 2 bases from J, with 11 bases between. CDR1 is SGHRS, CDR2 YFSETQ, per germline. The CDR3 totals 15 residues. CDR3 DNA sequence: TGCGCCAGCAGCTTGGTAGGCGGGGCTAACACTGAAGCTTTCTTT. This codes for CASSLVGGANTEAFF. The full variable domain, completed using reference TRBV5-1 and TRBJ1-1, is KAGVTQTPRYLIKTRGQQVTLSCSPISGHRSVSWYQQTPGQGLQFLFEYFSETQRNKGNFPGRFSGRQFSNSRSEMNVSTLELGDSALYLCASSLVGGANTEAFFGQGTRLTVV.

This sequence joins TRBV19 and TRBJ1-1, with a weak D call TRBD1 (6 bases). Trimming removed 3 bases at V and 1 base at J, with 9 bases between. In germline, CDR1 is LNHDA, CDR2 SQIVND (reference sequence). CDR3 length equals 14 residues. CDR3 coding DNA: TGTGCCAGTAGTATCGGACAGAAGAACACTGAAGCTTTCTTT. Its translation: CASSIGQKNTEAFF.

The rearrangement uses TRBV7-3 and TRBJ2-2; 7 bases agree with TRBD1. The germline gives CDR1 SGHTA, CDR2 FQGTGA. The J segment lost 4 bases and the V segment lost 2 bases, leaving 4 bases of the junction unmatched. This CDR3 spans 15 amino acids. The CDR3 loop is CASSLGTAFTGELFF. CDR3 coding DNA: TGTGCCAGCAGCTTAGGGACAGCCTTCACCGGGGAGCTGTTTTTT.

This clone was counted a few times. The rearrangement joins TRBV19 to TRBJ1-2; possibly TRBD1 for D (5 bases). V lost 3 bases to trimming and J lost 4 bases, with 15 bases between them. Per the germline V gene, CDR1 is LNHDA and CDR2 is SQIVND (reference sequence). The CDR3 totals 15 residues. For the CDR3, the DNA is TGTGCCAGTAGTATCGCGGAGGGGATGATCTATGGCTACACCTTC. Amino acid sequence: CASSIAEGMIYGYTF.